A single sample is the source of the 8 T cell receptor beta chains below, sequenced in a study of shared clonotypes between healthy human individuals. Clones were read by immunoSEQ multiplex PCR, and TCRdb kept only the in-frame ones, dropping some. The sample gives about 710,000 clones, 73% of which show up once; around 1.8% is in the top ten. The specimen was memory CD4+ T cells sorted from blood. Subset indicated: CD45RA-negative fraction. Receptors were obtained from a woman aged 30 to 39 in good health.

The V gene is TRBV28, the J gene TRBJ1-5, with TRBD1 matching over 9 bases. Germline loops: CDR1 MDHEN, CDR2 SYDVKM. V lost 6 bases to trimming and J lost 4 bases; unmatched junction nucleotides: 7. This CDR3 comprises 15 residues. The CDR3 reads CASRRRDRANQPQHF. The CDR3 DNA follows: TGTGCCAGCAGACGCCGGGACAGGGCAAATCAGCCCCAGCATTTT.

The V call is TRBV28, the J call TRBJ2-7; 8 bases agree with TRBD1. V dropped 6 bases and J dropped 2; count of bases not matched to a gene: 9. This CDR3 is 15 amino acids long. Looked up from germline, CDR1 is MDHEN and CDR2 is SYDVKM. The CDR3 nucleotides are TGTGCCAGCAGCTCACAGGGGGAGCCCACCTACGAGCAGTACTTC. This sequence encodes CASSSQGEPTYEQYF.

About this clone: Other DNA variants within this sample encode the same CDR3. V usage is TRBV5-1 and J usage is TRBJ2-1, with D uncertain. V was pared by 2 bases and J by 0 bases, with 9 bases between. This CDR3 is built from 15 residues. Germline V lookup: CDR1 SGHRS, CDR2 YFSETQ. CDR3 residues: CASSFSVSSYNEQFF. CDR3 coding DNA: TGCGCCAGCAGCTTTTCAGTCAGCTCCTACAATGAGCAGTTCTTC. Full variable domain (outside the CDR3, taken from reference TRBV5-1 and TRBJ2-1): KAGVTQTPRYLIKTRGQQVTLSCSPISGHRSVSWYQQTPGQGLQFLFEYFSETQRNKGNFPGRFSGRQFSNSRSEMNVSTLELGDSALYLCASSFSVSSYNEQFFGPGTRLTVL.

This clone turned up a few times. V usage is TRBV6-6 and J usage is TRBJ1-4; D gene unclear. V was pared by 4 bases and J by 14 bases, with 14 bases between. This CDR3 has 12 residues. In germline, CDR1 is MNHNY, CDR2 SVGAGI (reference sequence). The CDR3 DNA sequence: TGTGCCAGCAGTTCGTCTGACCTTTCCCTGTTTTTT. Its translation is CASSSSDLSLFF.

V usage is TRBV29-1 and J usage is TRBJ2-1; the D gene is possibly TRBD2 (5 bases). The CDR3 consists of 15 residues. Germline CDR1 reads SQVTM; CDR2 reads ANQGSEA. The V gene lost 4 bases and the J gene lost 2 bases, with 15 bases spanning the gap. CDR3 DNA sequence: TGCAGCGTTGGGAGCGGTCTAGGTGCCTACAATGAGCAGTTCTTC. Its translation is CSVGSGLGAYNEQFF.

This sequence joins TRBV5-1 and TRBJ2-7, with 7 bases fitting TRBD2. V gave up 4 bases and J gave up 2 bases; unmatched junction bases: 12. Germline CDR1 SGHRS, CDR2 YFSETQ. This CDR3 is built from 16 residues. The CDR3 DNA is TGCGCCAGCAGCCCCGGTGGGAGCGGGAATCCCTACGAGCAGTACTTC. Encoded protein: CASSPGGSGNPYEQYF.

This chain uses TRBV10-1 with TRBJ2-5, with no clear D. Per the germline V gene, CDR1 is WNHNN and CDR2 is SYGVQD (reference sequence). V was cut by 1 base and J by 5 bases, with 14 bases left in between. This CDR3 has 15 residues. The CDR3 protein is CASSEWILVRETQYF. In nucleotides, the CDR3 is TGCGCCAGCAGTGAGTGGATATTAGTCAGGGAGACCCAGTACTTC.

In its sample, this clone was seen once. Other DNA sequences of this sample code for an identical CDR3. In nucleotides, the CDR3 is TGCGCCAGCAGCTTTGGGGGTACCTTGAACACTGAAGCTTTCTTT. This codes for CASSFGGTLNTEAFF. The chain carries TRBV5-1 and TRBJ1-1, with D tentatively TRBD1 (5 bases). The ends were cut back, 2 bases at V and 0 bases at J, with 11 bases in the middle. Germline lookup yields CDR1 SGHRS and CDR2 YFSETQ. This CDR3 is 15 amino acids long.